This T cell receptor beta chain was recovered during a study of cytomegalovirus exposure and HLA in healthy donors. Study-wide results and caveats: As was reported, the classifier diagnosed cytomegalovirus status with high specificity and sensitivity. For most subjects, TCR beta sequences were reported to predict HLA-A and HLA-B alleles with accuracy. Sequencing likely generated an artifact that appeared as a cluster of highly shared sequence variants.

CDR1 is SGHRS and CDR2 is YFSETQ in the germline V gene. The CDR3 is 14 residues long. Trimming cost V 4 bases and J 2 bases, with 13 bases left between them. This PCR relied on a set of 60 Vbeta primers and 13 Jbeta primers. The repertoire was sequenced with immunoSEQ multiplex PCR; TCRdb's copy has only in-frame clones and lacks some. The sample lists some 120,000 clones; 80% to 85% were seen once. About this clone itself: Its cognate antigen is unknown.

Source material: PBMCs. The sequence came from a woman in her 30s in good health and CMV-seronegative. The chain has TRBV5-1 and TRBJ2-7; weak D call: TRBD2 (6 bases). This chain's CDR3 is CASSGGTGPYEQYF. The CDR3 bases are TGCGCCAGCAGCGGCGGGACTGGACCCTACGAGCAGTACTTC.